This TCR beta chain was sequenced during a study of T-cell reconstitution after alpha-beta-depleted transplantation in children. This clonotype was seen a handful of times. Its antigen is undetermined. General study findings and limits: High day-60 TCRbeta diversity in some patients came from surviving recipient T cells and thymic progenitors.

Using unique molecular identifiers, the investigators prepared the TCRbeta library. In TCRdb, the PCR reads were re-called with MiXCR into one record per CDR3 protein. The sample contains about 250,000 distinct CDR3 sequences, roughly 25% of which appear only once. V was trimmed by 1 base and J by 10 bases, leaving 20 bases between them. The CDR3 contains 16 residues. The germline V gene encodes CDR1 MGHRA and CDR2 YSYEKL. V and J are TRBV4-1 and TRBJ2-1; D possibly corresponds to TRBD2 (6 bases). This TCR came from a female patient younger than 10 who had a stem cell transplant for congenital amegakaryocytic thrombocytopenia, so the T cells may come from the graft donor. Sequenced material: PBMCs, mostly from graft donor cells, taken 360 days after TCRalphabeta/CD19-depleted stem cell transplant. CDR3 in amino acids: CASSQAAGQQLGEQFF. The CDR3 bases are TGCGCCAGCAGCCAAGCAGCGGGCCAGCAATTAGGGGAGCAGTTCTTC.